This TCR beta chain is from a study of cytomegalovirus exposure and HLA in healthy donors. The protocol was immunoSEQ multiplex PCR, while the TCRdb copy is restricted to in-frame clones and leaves out a portion. The sample contains about 120,000 clones, around 85% of which appear only once. Trimming pared 6 bases from V and 8 bases from J, leaving 8 bases between. The CDR3 is 11 residues long. Germline assignment: CDR1 SGHNT and CDR2 YENEEA. The V call is TRBV11-3, the J call TRBJ2-1, with D unresolved. The sequencing sample was made of PBMCs. This sequence originates from a woman aged 25 to 39 in good health and CMV-seronegative. The chain's CDR3 is CASRASHEQFF. Written as DNA, the CDR3 is TGTGCCAGCAGGGCCTCACATGAGCAGTTCTTC.